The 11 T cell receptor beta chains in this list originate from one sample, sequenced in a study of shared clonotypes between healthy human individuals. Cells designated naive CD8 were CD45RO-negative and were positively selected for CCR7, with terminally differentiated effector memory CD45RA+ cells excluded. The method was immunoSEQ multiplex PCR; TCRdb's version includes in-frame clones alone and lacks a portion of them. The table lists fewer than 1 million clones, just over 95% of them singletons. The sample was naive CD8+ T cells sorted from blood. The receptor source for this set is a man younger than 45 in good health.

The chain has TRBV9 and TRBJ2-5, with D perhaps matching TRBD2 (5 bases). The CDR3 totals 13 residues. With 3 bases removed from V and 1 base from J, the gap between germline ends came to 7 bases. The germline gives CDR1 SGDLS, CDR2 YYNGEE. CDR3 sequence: CASSATSQETQYF. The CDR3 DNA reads TGTGCCAGCAGCGCCACTAGCCAAGAGACCCAGTACTTC.

The CDR3 spells CASSEGQGEGYEQYF. CDR3 DNA sequence: TGTGCCAGCAGCGAAGGACAGGGTGAAGGATACGAGCAGTACTTC. This chain links TRBV11-3 with TRBJ2-7; TRBD1 matches 8 bases. There are 15 residues in the CDR3. Germline CDR1 and CDR2: SGHNT and YENEEA. After removal of 5 bases from V and 4 bases from J, the junction contained 10 bases not matched to a gene. Full variable domain (rest looked up from reference TRBV11-3 and TRBJ2-7): EAGVVQSPRYKIIEKKQPVAFWCNPISGHNTLYWYLQNLGQGPELLIRYENEEAVDDSQLPKDRFSAERLKGVDSTLKIQPAELGDSAVYLCASSEGQGEGYEQYFGPGTRLTVT.

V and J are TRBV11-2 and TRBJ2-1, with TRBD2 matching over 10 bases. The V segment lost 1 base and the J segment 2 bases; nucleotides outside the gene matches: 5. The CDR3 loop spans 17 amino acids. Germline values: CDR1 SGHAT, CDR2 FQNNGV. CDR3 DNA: TGTGCCAGCAGCTTAGGCGCTAGCGGGGGCGCCTACAATGAGCAGTTCTTC. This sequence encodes CASSLGASGGAYNEQFF.

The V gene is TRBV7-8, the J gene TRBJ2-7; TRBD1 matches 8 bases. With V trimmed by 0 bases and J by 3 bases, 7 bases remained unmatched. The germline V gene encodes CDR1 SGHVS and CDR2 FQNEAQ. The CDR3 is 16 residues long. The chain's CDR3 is CASSLAQGALVYEQYF. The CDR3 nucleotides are TGTGCCAGCAGCTTAGCTCAGGGGGCGTTGGTCTACGAGCAGTACTTC.

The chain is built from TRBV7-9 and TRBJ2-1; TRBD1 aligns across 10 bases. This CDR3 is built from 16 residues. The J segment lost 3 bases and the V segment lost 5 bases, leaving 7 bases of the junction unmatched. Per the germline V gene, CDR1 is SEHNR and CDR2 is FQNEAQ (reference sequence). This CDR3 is CASSRGWDRGYNEQFF. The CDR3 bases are TGTGCCAGCAGCCGTGGCTGGGACAGGGGCTACAATGAGCAGTTCTTC.

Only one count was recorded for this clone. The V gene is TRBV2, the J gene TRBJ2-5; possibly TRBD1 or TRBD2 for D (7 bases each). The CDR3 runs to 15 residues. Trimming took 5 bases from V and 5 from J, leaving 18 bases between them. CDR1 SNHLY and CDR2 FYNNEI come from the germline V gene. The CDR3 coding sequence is TGTGCCAGCAGTCCCGGGGAGGGGGCGGTGGAGACCCAGTACTTC. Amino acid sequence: CASSPGEGAVETQYF.

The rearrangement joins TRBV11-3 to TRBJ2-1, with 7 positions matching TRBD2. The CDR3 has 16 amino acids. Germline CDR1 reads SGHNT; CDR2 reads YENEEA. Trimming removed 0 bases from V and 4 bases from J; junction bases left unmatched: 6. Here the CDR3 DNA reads TGTGCCAGCAGCTTAGATCTTGGCGGGAGTTACAATGAGCAGTTCTTC. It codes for CASSLDLGGSYNEQFF.

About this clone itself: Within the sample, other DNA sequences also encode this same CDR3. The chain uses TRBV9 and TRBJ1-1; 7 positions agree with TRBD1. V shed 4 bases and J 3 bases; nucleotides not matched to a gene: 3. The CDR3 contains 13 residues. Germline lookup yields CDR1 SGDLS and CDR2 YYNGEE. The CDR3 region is CASSPTGDTEAFF. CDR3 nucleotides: TGTGCCAGCAGCCCTACAGGGGACACTGAAGCTTTCTTT.

CDR3 amino acids: CASSSRARGETQYF. In DNA form, the CDR3 reads TGTGCCAGCAGTTCAAGAGCGAGGGGCGAGACCCAGTACTTC. The gene calls are TRBV27 and TRBJ2-5, with D perhaps TRBD1 or TRBD2 (5 bases each). Deletions cut 4 bases from V and 5 bases from J, with 14 bases between. Germline-derived CDR1 and CDR2 are MNHEY and SMNVEV (reference sequence). The CDR3 sequence is 14 residues long.

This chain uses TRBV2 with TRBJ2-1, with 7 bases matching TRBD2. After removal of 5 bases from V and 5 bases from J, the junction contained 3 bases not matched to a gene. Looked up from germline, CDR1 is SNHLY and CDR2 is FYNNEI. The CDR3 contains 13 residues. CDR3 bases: TGTGCCAGCAGTTGGACTAGTAACAATGAGCAGTTCTTC. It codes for CASSWTSNNEQFF. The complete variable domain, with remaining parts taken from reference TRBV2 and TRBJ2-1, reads EPEVTQTPSHQVTQMGQEVILRCVPISNHLYFYWYRQILGQKVEFLVSFYNNEISEKSEIFDDQFSVERPDGSNFTLKIRSTKLEDSAMYFCASSWTSNNEQFFGPGTRLTVL.

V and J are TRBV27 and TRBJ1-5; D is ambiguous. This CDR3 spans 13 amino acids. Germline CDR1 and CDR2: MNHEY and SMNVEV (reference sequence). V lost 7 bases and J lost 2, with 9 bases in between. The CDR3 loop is CASKRGGNQPQHF. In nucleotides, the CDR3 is TGTGCCAGCAAACGAGGCGGCAATCAGCCCCAGCATTTT.